This entry concerns a single TCR beta chain. Its antigen remains unidentified. PCR involved 60 Vbeta and 13 Jbeta primers. The repertoire was sequenced with immunoSEQ multiplex PCR; TCRdb's copy has only in-frame clones and lacks some. The data contain 60,000 to 100,000 clones, around 81% of them singletons. CDR1 and CDR2 (germline): MGHRA, YSYEKL. With 3 bases clipped from V and 0 bases from J, the junction kept 5 bases outside the gene matches. This CDR3 region has 16 residues. The data stem from a study of cytomegalovirus exposure and HLA in healthy donors. Findings and caveats of the study: Several V segments, TRBV6-2 and TRBV6-3 among them, could not be told apart and were dropped. It was reported that the classifier diagnosed cytomegalovirus status with high specificity and sensitivity in both the original and validation cohorts.

Sequenced: PBMCs. The chain has TRBV4-1 and TRBJ1-1; 9 bases line up with TRBD1. The source of this sequence is a male donor in good health and CMV-seropositive. The CDR3 region is CASSHQTGGVNTEAFF. The CDR3 DNA reads as TGCGCCAGCAGCCATCAGACAGGGGGGGTGAACACTGAAGCTTTCTTT.